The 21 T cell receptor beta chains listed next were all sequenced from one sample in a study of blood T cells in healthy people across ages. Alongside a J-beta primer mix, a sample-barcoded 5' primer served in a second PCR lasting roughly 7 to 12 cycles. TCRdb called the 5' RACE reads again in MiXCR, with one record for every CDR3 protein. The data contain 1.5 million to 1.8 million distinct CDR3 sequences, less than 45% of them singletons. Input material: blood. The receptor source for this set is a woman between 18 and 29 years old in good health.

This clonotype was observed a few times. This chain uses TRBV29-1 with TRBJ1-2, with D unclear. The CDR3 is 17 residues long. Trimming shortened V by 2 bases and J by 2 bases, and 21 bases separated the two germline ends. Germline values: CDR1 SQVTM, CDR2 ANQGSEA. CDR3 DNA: TGCAGCGTTGAAAGGGTCCCAGGATCCACTGTCAACTATGGCTACACCTTC. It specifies CSVERVPGSTVNYGYTF. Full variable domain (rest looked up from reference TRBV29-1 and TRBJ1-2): SAVISQKPSRDICQRGTSLTIQCQVDSQVTMMFWYRQQPGQSLTLIATANQGSEATYESGFVIDKFPISRPNLTFSTLTVSNMSPEDSSIYLCSVERVPGSTVNYGYTFGSGTRLTVV.

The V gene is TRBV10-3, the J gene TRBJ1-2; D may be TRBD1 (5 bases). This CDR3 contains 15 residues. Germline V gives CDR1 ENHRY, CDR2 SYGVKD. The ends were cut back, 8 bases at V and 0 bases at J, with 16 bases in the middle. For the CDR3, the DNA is TGTGCCATCCGGGACGCCGCCGAAACTAACTATGGCTACACCTTC. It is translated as CAIRDAAETNYGYTF.

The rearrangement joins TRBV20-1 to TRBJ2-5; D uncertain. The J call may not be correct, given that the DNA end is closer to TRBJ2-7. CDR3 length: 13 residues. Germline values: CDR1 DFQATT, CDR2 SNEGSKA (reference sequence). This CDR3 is CSARGVGTYEQYF. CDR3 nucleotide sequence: TGCAGTGCCCGCGGTGTGGGCACCTACGAGCAGTACTTC.

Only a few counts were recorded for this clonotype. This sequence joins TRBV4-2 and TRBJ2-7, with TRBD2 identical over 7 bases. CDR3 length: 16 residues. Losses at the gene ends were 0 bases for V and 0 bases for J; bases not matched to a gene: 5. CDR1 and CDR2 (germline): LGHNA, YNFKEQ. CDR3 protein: CASSQDFTSVSYEQYF. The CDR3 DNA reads TGTGCCAGCAGCCAAGATTTTACTAGCGTCTCCTACGAGCAGTACTTC.

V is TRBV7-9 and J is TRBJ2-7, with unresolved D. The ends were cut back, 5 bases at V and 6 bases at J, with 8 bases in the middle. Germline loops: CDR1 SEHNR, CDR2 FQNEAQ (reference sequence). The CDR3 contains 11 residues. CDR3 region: CASSPVLEQYF. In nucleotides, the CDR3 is TGTGCCAGCAGCCCCGTTCTCGAGCAGTACTTC.

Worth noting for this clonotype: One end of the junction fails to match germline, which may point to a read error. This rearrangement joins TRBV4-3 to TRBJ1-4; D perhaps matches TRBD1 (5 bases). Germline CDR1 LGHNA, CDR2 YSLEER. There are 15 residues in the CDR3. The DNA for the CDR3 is TGCGCCAGCAGCCAAGTGGTACAGGAGAATGAAAAACCGTTTTTT. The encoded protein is CASSQVVQENEKPFF.

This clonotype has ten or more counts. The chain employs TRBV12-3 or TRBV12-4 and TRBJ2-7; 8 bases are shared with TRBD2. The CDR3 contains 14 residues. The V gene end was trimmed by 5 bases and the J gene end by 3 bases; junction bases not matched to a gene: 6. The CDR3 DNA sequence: TGTGCCAGCAGTCCTAGCGGGTCTTACTACGAGCAGTACTTC. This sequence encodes CASSPSGSYYEQYF.

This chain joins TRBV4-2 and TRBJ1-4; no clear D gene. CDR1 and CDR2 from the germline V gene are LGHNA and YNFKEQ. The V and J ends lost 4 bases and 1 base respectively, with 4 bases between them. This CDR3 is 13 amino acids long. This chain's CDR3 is CASSPETNEKLFF. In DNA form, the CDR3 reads TGTGCCAGCAGCCCCGAAACTAATGAAAAACTGTTTTTT.

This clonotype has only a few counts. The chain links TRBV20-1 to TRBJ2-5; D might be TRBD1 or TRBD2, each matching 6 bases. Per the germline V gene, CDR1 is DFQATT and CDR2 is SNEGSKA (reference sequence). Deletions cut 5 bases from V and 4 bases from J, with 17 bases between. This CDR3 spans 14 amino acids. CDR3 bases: TGCAGTGCTTTCATAGGAGGAGGGGGAGAGACCCAGTACTTC. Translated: CSAFIGGGGETQYF.

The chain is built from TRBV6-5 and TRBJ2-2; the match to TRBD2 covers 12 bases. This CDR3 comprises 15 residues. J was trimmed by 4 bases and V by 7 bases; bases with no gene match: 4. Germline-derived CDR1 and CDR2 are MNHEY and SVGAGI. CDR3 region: CASTSGGALTGELFF. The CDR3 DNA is TGTGCCAGCACTAGCGGGGGGGCCCTCACCGGGGAGCTGTTTTTT.

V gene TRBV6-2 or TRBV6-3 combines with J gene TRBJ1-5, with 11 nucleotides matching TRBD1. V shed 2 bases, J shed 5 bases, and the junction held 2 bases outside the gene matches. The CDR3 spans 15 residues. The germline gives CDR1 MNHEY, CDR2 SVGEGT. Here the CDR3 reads CASSYGQGAYQPQHF. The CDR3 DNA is TGTGCCAGCAGTTACGGACAGGGGGCTTATCAGCCCCAGCATTTT.

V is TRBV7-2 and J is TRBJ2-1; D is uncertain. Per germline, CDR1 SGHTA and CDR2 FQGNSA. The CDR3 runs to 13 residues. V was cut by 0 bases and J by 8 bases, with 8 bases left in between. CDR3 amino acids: CASSLALWDEQFF. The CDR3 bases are TGTGCCAGCAGCTTAGCTTTGTGGGATGAGCAGTTCTTC.

The CDR3 region is CASSLVLGLAADTQYF. CDR3 bases: TGTGCCAGCAGCTTAGTCCTGGGACTAGCCGCAGATACGCAGTATTTT. The rearrangement links TRBV7-6 to TRBJ2-3, with TRBD2 matching 9 bases. The germline V gene encodes CDR1 SGHVS and CDR2 FNYEAQ. V gave up 1 base and J gave up 4 bases; unmatched junction bases: 6. The CDR3 covers 16 residues.

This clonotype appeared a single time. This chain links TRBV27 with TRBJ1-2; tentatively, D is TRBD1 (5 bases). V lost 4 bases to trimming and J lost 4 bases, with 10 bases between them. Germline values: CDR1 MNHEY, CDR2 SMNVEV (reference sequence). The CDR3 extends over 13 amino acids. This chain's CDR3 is CASSSGPIYGYTF. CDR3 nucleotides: TGTGCCAGCAGTTCGGGACCGATCTATGGCTACACCTTC.

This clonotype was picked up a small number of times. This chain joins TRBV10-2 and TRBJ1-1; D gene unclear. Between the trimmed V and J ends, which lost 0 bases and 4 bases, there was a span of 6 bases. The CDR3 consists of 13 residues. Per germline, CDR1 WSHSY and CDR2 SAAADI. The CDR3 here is CASSESRATEAFF. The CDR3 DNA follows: TGCGCCAGCAGTGAGTCGCGGGCCACTGAAGCTTTCTTT.

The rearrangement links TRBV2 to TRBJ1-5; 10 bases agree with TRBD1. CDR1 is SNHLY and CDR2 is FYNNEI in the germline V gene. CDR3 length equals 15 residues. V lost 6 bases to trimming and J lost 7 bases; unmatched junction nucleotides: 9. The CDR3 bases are TGTGCCAGCAGCGCGACCGGGACAGGGGACCAGCCCCAGCATTTT. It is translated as CASSATGTGDQPQHF.

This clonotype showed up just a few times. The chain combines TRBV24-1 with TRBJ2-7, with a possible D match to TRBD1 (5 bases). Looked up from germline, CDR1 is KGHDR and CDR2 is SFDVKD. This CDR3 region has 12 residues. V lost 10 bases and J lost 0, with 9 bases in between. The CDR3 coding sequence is TGTGCCACGCGACAGAGCTCCTACGAGCAGTACTTC. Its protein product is CATRQSSYEQYF.

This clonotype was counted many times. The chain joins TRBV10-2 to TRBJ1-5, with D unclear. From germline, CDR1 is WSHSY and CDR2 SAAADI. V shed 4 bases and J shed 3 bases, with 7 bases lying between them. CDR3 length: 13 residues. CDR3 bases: TGCGCCAGCAGTGCACAGTTCAATCAGCCCCAGCATTTT. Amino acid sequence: CASSAQFNQPQHF.

CDR3 region: CASSIDRRRRGDNEQYF. In DNA, the CDR3 is TGTGCCAGTAGTATAGATCGTAGGCGACGGGGGGACAATGAGCAGTACTTC. The V and J genes are TRBV19 and TRBJ2-5, with D possibly matching TRBD2 (7 bases). This CDR3 region has 17 residues. Between the trimmed V and J ends, which lost 0 bases and 11 bases, there was a span of 25 bases. The germline CDR1 and CDR2 sequences are LNHDA and SQIVND (reference sequence).

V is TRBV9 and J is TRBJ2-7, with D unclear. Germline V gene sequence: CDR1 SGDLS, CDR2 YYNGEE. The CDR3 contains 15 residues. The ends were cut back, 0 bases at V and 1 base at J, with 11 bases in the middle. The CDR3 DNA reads TGTGCCAGCAGCGTAGCGGCAGCCGCTTCCTACGAGCAGTACTTC. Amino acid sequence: CASSVAAAASYEQYF.

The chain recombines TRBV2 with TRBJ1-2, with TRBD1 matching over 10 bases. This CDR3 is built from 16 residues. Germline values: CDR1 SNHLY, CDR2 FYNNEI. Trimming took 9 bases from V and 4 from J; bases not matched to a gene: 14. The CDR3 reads CASFSRDRGIGYGYTF. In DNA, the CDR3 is TGTGCCAGTTTCTCCCGGGACAGGGGAATAGGCTATGGCTACACCTTC.